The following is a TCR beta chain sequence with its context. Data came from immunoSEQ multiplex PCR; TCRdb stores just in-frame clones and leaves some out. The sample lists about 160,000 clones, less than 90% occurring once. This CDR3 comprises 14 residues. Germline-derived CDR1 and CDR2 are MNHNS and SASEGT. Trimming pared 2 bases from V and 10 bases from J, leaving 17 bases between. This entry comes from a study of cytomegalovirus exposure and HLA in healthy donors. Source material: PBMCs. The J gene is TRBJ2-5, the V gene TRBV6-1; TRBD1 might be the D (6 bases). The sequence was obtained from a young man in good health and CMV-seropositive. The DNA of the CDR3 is TGTGCCAGCAGTGAACTGGACAGCTTAAGCATCCAGTACTTC. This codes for CASSELDSLSIQYF.